This is a list of T cell receptor beta chains from one sample in a study of T cells in Graves' hyperthyroidism and ophthalmopathy. TCRdb ran MiXCR on the multiplex PCR reads and lists one entry per CDR3 protein. The table includes 530,000 or so distinct CDR3 sequences, approximately 44% detected once. Sequencing input: peripheral blood or thyroid tissue (not recorded which). Receptors originate from a woman aged 18-35 years with Graves' hyperthyroidism. The CDR3 runs from the conserved cysteine through the conserved F or W. A D gene is named only where the DNA matches it firmly. Where a row states a size, it is once, few, many or the class of an expanded clone; other rows omit it.

clone_size	d_call	j_call	v_call	cdr3_nt	cdr3_aa
.	.	TRBJ2-5	TRBV7-6	TGTGCCAGCAGCTTAGACCCACTGACCCAGTACTTC	CASSLDPLTQYF
few	.	TRBJ1-3	TRBV5-6	TGTGCCAGCAGCCGCCCCGATGCGGGGGCCGGCTCTGGAAACACCATATATTTT	CASSRPDAGAGSGNTIYF
few	.	TRBJ2-7	TRBV12-3/TRBV12-4	TGTGCCAGCAGTTTAAAGGCAGGGGGCTCCAGCGGGAGCTCCTACGAGCAGTACTTC	CASSLKAGGSSGSSYEQYF
.	.	TRBJ1-3	TRBV12-3/TRBV12-4	TGTGCCAGCAGTTCCCGGACAGCCTCTGGAAACACCATATATTTT	CASSSRTASGNTIYF
.	TRBD1	TRBJ1-5	TRBV24-1	TGTGCCACCAGTGATCGGACAGGGGATCAGCCCCAGCATTTT	CATSDRTGDQPQHF
.	.	TRBJ2-7	TRBV27	TGTGCCAGCAGTCCATATACAGGGAAACCCTACGAGCAGTACTTC	CASSPYTGKPYEQYF
.	.	TRBJ1-4	TRBV29-1	TGCAGCGCCGATAGCGGTGGAACTAATGAAAAACTGTTTTTT	CSADSGGTNEKLFF
many	.	TRBJ2-2	TRBV11-2	TGTGCCAGCAGCCTAGGGGGAAAGAACACCGGGGAGCTGTTTTTT	CASSLGGKNTGELFF
.	.	TRBJ2-6	TRBV12-3/TRBV12-4	TGTGCCAGCAGTTTAGGGTATGGGGTCGTCACTGAAGCTTTC	CASSLGYGVVTEAF
.	.	TRBJ2-7	TRBV25-1	TGTGCCAGCAGTGCATCCCAGTTGAGCGGGTTCTACAATGAGCAGTACTTC	CASSASQLSGFYNEQYF
.	.	TRBJ1-3	TRBV5-6	TGTGCCAGCACCTTAATGGGCGCATATTATGGAAACACCATATATTTT	CASTLMGAYYGNTIYF
.	.	TRBJ1-5	TRBV4-1	TGCGCCAGCAGCCAAGAAGGGGTGCGGCAGCCCCAGCATTTT	CASSQEGVRQPQHF
.	.	TRBJ1-1	TRBV20-1	TGCAGTGCCATGACCGGGACACAAAACGGGGTCACTGAAGCTTTCTTT	CSAMTGTQNGVTEAFF
.	TRBD2	TRBJ2-3	TRBV20-1	TGCAGTGCTCTAGCGGGAGGGACCACAGATACGCAGTATTTT	CSALAGGTTDTQYF
.	.	TRBJ1-4	TRBV4-2	TGTGCCAGCAGCCAAGATAGCAGGGAGAATGAAAAACTGTTTTTT	CASSQDSRENEKLFF
.	.	TRBJ1-3	TRBV20-1	TGCAGTGCTAGAGACAGGGGAGACACCATATATTTT	CSARDRGDTIYF
once	TRBD1	TRBJ1-2	TRBV15	TGTGCCACCAGCAGCGTGGGACAGGGTGGCTACACCTTC	CATSSVGQGGYTF
few	.	TRBJ2-3	TRBV19	TGTGCCAGTAGTGGCACGACCCGAAGCACAGATACGCAGTATTTT	CASSGTTRSTDTQYF
few	.	TRBJ2-7	TRBV27	TGTGCCAGCAGTTTATCGCCCCTAGCCTACGAGCAGTACTTC	CASSLSPLAYEQYF
few	.	TRBJ2-7	TRBV11-2	TGTGCCAGCAGCTCTCATGGGACCTCCTACGAGCAGTACTTC	CASSSHGTSYEQYF
few	.	TRBJ2-1	TRBV7-8	TGTGCCAGCAGCCCCTCGGGAGAGCAGTTCTTC	CASSPSGEQFF
many	.	TRBJ1-2	TRBV10-3	TGTGCCATAGCCCCGGCAGGGGAAGATGGCTACACCTTC	CAIAPAGEDGYTF
.	.	TRBJ1-5	TRBV10-3	TGTGCCATCAGTGAGTCCCGGACTAGCAATCAGCCCCAGCATTTT	CAISESRTSNQPQHF
many	TRBD1	TRBJ1-1	TRBV29-1	TGCAGCGTTACCCCGGACAGGATGAAAGCTTTCTTT	CSVTPDRMKAFF
.	TRBD2	TRBJ2-3	TRBV19	TGTGCCAGTAGGTTGGGACTAGCGCTTCCAGATACGCAGTATTTT	CASRLGLALPDTQYF
.	.	TRBJ1-1	TRBV7-2	TGTGCCAGCAGTTCCCGACAGGTTTCTGAAGCTTTCTTT	CASSSRQVSEAFF
.	.	TRBJ1-5	TRBV10-3	TGTGCTAGACCGAGGGAGCGTTATAGCAATCAGCCCCAGCATTTT	CARPRERYSNQPQHF
.	.	TRBJ1-5	TRBV6-2/TRBV6-3	TGTGCCAGCAGCTCCCGGGGGCGGACTGAACCCCAGCATTTT	CASSSRGRTEPQHF
.	TRBD2	TRBJ2-7	TRBV20-1	TGCAGTGCTAGAGATCCCCGGCGGGAGGTCAACGAGCAGTACTTC	CSARDPRREVNEQYF
many	.	TRBJ1-1	TRBV20-1	TGCAGTGCTAGAGGGGTCGGAGCTTTCTTT	CSARGVGAFF
many	TRBD1	TRBJ1-2	TRBV12-3/TRBV12-4	TGTGCCAGCAGCCTTTCACAGGGGCACAGAATGAGAGGCTACACCTTC	CASSLSQGHRMRGYTF
many	.	TRBJ2-7	TRBV5-1	TGCGCCAGCAGCTGGGACACCTACGAGCAGTACTTC	CASSWDTYEQYF
many	TRBD1	TRBJ1-6	TRBV2	TGTGCCAGCAGGAAGGGGACAGGGGTTAATTCACCCCTCCACTTT	CASRKGTGVNSPLHF
many	.	TRBJ1-5	TRBV7-2	TGTGCCAGCAGCTTAGCGGGGGGGGTCGGGGAATCACCCCAGCATTTT	CASSLAGGVGESPQHF
.	.	TRBJ2-1	TRBV6-6	TGTGCCAGCAGTGAAGATAACAATGAGCGGTTCTTC	CASSEDNNERFF
.	TRBD1	TRBJ2-7	TRBV7-9	TGTGCCAGCAGCTTTCCCCGGGGGACAGGGGCCCCCTACGAGCAGTACTTC	CASSFPRGTGAPYEQYF
.	TRBD2	TRBJ2-5	TRBV7-7	TGTGCCAGCAGCGCCCTAGCGGGAATACTGGGGGTGACCCAGTACTTC	CASSALAGILGVTQYF
many	.	TRBJ1-2	TRBV2	TGTGCCAGCAGTGACAGCGGCCGAGAAGGCTACACCTTC	CASSDSGREGYTF
.	TRBD2	TRBJ2-3	TRBV9	TGTGCCAGCAGCCCACAGACTAGCGGGATCCTCACAGATACGCAGTATTTT	CASSPQTSGILTDTQYF
few	TRBD1	TRBJ2-7	TRBV7-6	TGTGCCAGCTCACCAGATTCTCCGGGACAGGGTCCGGTGAGCGAGCAGTACTTC	CASSPDSPGQGPVSEQYF
once	.	TRBJ2-7	TRBV7-3	TGTGCCAGCAGCTTAATGGGGTCAGGGTTCGATGAGCAGTACTTC	CASSLMGSGFDEQYF
many	.	TRBJ2-7	TRBV4-1	TGCGCCAGCAGCCAGGTCCGGACTAACTATTACGAGCAGTACTTC	CASSQVRTNYYEQYF
many	TRBD1	TRBJ2-7	TRBV20-1	TGCAGTGCTAAAGGGACAGGGGGGGGGTACGAGCAGTACTTC	CSAKGTGGGYEQYF
many	.	TRBJ2-5	TRBV6-6	TGTGCCAGCAGTTACGCGAGGGAGACCCAGTACTTC	CASSYARETQYF
.	TRBD1	TRBJ1-2	TRBV20-1	TGCAGTGCAAAGACGGACAGGGGTCTGTATGGCTACACCTTC	CSAKTDRGLYGYTF
many	TRBD2	TRBJ2-5	TRBV7-2	TGTGCCAGCAGCTTAGTCCCTAGCGGGAGGTGGCGGCAAGAGACCCAGTACTTC	CASSLVPSGRWRQETQYF
.	.	TRBJ2-7	TRBV7-8	TGTGCCAGCAGTCCTACTAGCACCGGGGAGCAGTACTTC	CASSPTSTGEQYF
many	.	TRBJ1-3	TRBV5-1	TGCGCCAGCAGCCCGGAGTGGTCAAACACCATATATTTT	CASSPEWSNTIYF
.	TRBD2	TRBJ2-7	TRBV7-2	TGTGCCAGCAGCTTAGCAGCGGGAGGGAACTACGAGCAGTACTTC	CASSLAAGGNYEQYF
many	.	TRBJ1-5	TRBV19	TGTGCCAGTAGGAGGGCAGGGAGTCAGCCCCAGCATTTT	CASRRAGSQPQHF
many	TRBD1	TRBJ1-1	TRBV11-2	TGTGCCAGCAGCCCACGACAGGGTACCACTGAAGCTTTCTTT	CASSPRQGTTEAFF
.	.	TRBJ2-7	TRBV20-1	TGCAGTGCTAGATTCTATAGGGACACCGAGCAGTACTTC	CSARFYRDTEQYF
.	TRBD2	TRBJ2-7	TRBV7-6	TGTGCCAGCAGCTACCCCCGACTAGCGGGGTCCTACGAGCAGTACTTC	CASSYPRLAGSYEQYF
.	.	TRBJ1-2	TRBV2	TGTGCCAGCATTCGCCTAGGGATGAACTATGGCTACACCTTC	CASIRLGMNYGYTF
many	TRBD2	TRBJ2-3	TRBV24-1	TGTGCCACCAGTGAGGAGCGGGGAGAGGCAGATACGCAGTATTTT	CATSEERGEADTQYF
once	.	TRBJ2-7	TRBV20-1	TGCAGTGCTAGGGTCGCGGGACACCGCTACGAGCAGTACTTC	CSARVAGHRYEQYF